This paragraph reports one T cell receptor (beta chain). The sample originates from a study of blood T cell repertoires in COVID-19. Turning to the study itself: Acute and convalescent COVID-19 samples came from the United States, Italy and Spain. Nucleic acid was either cDNA or gDNA, and it came from T cells, B-cell-depleted T cells, or PBMCs.

Libraries were prepared by immunoSEQ multiplex PCR; TCRdb keeps only in-frame clonotypes and omits some of them. Of 150,000 to 200,000 clones in the sample, around 80% were seen once. The specimen sequenced was peripheral blood. The receptor was derived from a woman of 80 years or more with acute or convalescent COVID-19.

The CDR3 DNA is TGTGCCAGCAGCCAAGACGGAGGCGGCGGGAGGGCAGATGAGCAGTTCTTC. Protein product: CASSQDGGGGRADEQFF. This rearrangement joins TRBV4-2 to TRBJ2-1, with 9 bases aligning to TRBD2. J gave up 8 bases and V 0 bases, and 11 bases lay outside the gene matches. Germline CDR1 LGHNA, CDR2 YNFKEQ. The CDR3 length is 17 residues.